This T cell receptor beta chain was profiled in a study of neurological immune-mediated disorders. Synthesis of cDNA used 5'RACE (with 10-nucleotide random UMIs). The yield of each sequencing run was over 170 million TCR-beta sequences from 15-18 subjects. TCRdb called the 5' RACE reads again in MiXCR, with one record for every CDR3 protein. This repertoire shows 65,000 to 95,000 distinct CDR3 sequences, 5% to 6% found once; its top ten account for roughly 7.3%. This clonotype was seen many times. Trimming took off 7 bases at V and 4 bases at J, with 10 bases between the two ends. This CDR3 has 13 amino acids. Described time point: longitudinal time-point 2. 2 million unsorted PBMCs were stored in RNAlater at -80 °C before RNA extraction.

This sequence was found in a woman aged 55-75 years with multiple sclerosis. V usage is TRBV12-3 or TRBV12-4 and J usage is TRBJ1-4; D ambiguous. Sequenced sample: PBMCs. In DNA, the CDR3 is TGTGCCAGCAACGGTCAGCTTAATGAAAAACTGTTTTTT. It specifies CASNGQLNEKLFF.